The clone carrying this TCR beta chain came up many times. Its antigen is not identified. Unique molecular identifiers tagged the TCRbeta library. From the PCR reads, TCRdb called clonotypes with MiXCR, one entry per CDR3 protein. The sample contains approximately 300,000 distinct CDR3 sequences, around 10% of which appear only once. The data are from a study of T-cell reconstitution after alpha-beta-depleted transplantation in children. Study-level results: Diversity of TCRbeta at day 60 was high in some patients, arising from surviving recipient T cells and thymic progenitors. Counts and diversity of T cells one year after transplant came mostly from newly produced T cells. Reports say that about two months after transplant, the alpha-beta T cells came out of several hundred graft clones that had expanded.

Germline loops: CDR1 SGHTA, CDR2 FQGNSA. The CDR3 extends over 11 amino acids. Between the trimmed V and J ends, which lost 4 bases and 9 bases, there was a span of 10 bases. The sequence came from a male patient between 2 and 15 years old who had a stem cell transplant for chronic granulomatous disease, so the T cells may come from the graft donor. The chain is built from TRBV7-2 and TRBJ2-7; D remains unclear. The sequences come from peripheral blood, collected 180 days after TCRalphabeta/CD19-depleted stem cell transplant. The CDR3 coding sequence is TGTGCCAGCAGCTCCGCGACGCCGCAGTACTTC. This translates into CASSSATPQYF. Complete variable domain (other parts from reference TRBV7-2 and TRBJ2-7): GAGVSQSPSNKVTEKGKDVELRCDPISGHTALYWYRQSLGQGLEFLIYFQGNSAPDKSGLPSDRFSAERTGGSVSTLTIQRTQQEDSAVYLCASSSATPQYFGPGTRLTVT.